This T cell receptor beta chain comes out of a study of CD8+CD57+ T cells in acquired aplastic anemia. On the study more broadly: Mean DNA quantity obtained from sorted CD4+ and CD8+ cells was 3.2 ug.

This clonotype occurred many times. Whoever was chosen for sequencing had shown CD8+CD57+ cell expansion by flow cytometry. All patients were therapy-naive when blood was sampled. The germline V and J ends were trimmed by 5 bases and 4 bases, with 14 bases remaining between them. This CDR3 spans 15 amino acids. The germline V gene encodes CDR1 KGHDR and CDR2 SFDVKD. Profiles of TCR beta VDJ and CDR3 were generated from a genomic DNA template. TCRdb used MiXCR to reprocess the reads, holding one entry per CDR3 protein. This repertoire shows around 200,000 distinct CDR3 sequences, roughly 50% found once; its top ten account for less than 20%.

This receptor was identified in a human donor with aplastic anemia. The sample consisted of sorted CD4+, CD8+, or CD8+CD57+ T cells (not recorded which) from PBMCs. The chain has TRBV24-1 and TRBJ1-5; maybe TRBD1 (5 bases). The DNA of the CDR3 is TGTGCCACCAGTGTTGGGGGTGGGTTAAATCAGCCCCAGCATTTT. It codes for CATSVGGGLNQPQHF.